Given below is one TCR beta chain in context. No antigen is known for it. This sample is drawn from a study of cytomegalovirus exposure and HLA in healthy donors. Study-level points and caveats: Productive status was seen about 87% or about 30% of the time for most TCR beta V segments in an earlier analysis. Accounts indicate the classifier identified cytomegalovirus status with strong specificity and sensitivity.

With 60 Vbeta and 13 Jbeta primers, the PCR was carried out. Data came from immunoSEQ multiplex PCR; TCRdb stores just in-frame clones and leaves some out. The data show 95,000 to 150,000 clones, roughly 82% seen once. The CDR3 is 15 amino acids. Germline CDR1 LNHDA, CDR2 SQIVND (reference sequence). The V end lost 4 bases, the J end lost 5 bases, and 17 bases lay between the germline ends. This receptor was obtained from a human donor in good health. Material for sequencing was PBMCs. The chain is built from TRBV19 and TRBJ1-1; tentatively, D is TRBD1 (5 bases). The CDR3 protein is CASSKGTGRGTEAFF. CDR3 DNA sequence: TGTGCCAGTAGTAAAGGAACCGGGAGGGGAACTGAAGCTTTCTTT.